This T cell receptor beta chain is drawn from a study of Ad26.COV2.S vaccination and SARS-CoV-2 variants. Study overall: Each vaccinee took Ad26.COV2.S intramuscularly, once or twice 56 days apart.

Sequencing used immunoSEQ multiplex PCR; TCRdb keeps in-frame clones, though not all of them. Of 510,000 or so clones listed, roughly 89% were seen once; the top ten hold 9.5% to 15%. V gave up 8 bases and J gave up 6 bases, with 14 bases separating them. Germline V CDR1 and CDR2: SGHAT, FQNNGV. The length of the CDR3 is 13 residues. Treatment here: 19 received Ad26.COV2.S at low or high dose, single or two shots; several received placebo; per-sample allocation not given. Sampling took place 63 days after the first vaccine or placebo injection. The starting material was peripheral blood, obtained in a trial of Ad26.COV2.S vaccine versus placebo. This sequence joins TRBV11-2 and TRBJ2-1, with D perhaps being TRBD1 or TRBD2 (5 bases each). The source is a person aged 18-65 years who received the Ad26.COV2.S COVID-19 vaccine or a placebo. The CDR3 bases are TGTGCCAGCTCCGGGACCGCTTTCAATGAGCAGTTCTTC. This gives the protein CASSGTAFNEQFF.